This T cell receptor beta chain is drawn from a study of T cells after yellow fever vaccination. Study-level information: In the case of low-cell-number fractions, SMART-Seq v4 Ultra Low Input was used for preparation.

This CDR3 spans 18 amino acids. Trimming stripped 10 bases from V and 0 bases from J, with 22 bases between. TCRdb passed the 5' RACE reads through MiXCR, listing each CDR3 protein once. The sample holds hundreds of thousands of distinct CDR3 sequences, about 12% seen once. The TCR sequence derives from a man aged 25 to 40 who received the YFV17D yellow fever vaccine. The specimen was PBMCs, collected on the day of the yellow fever booster vaccination. The rearrangement joins TRBV12-3 or TRBV12-4 to TRBJ2-6; D may be TRBD2 (6 bases). The CDR3 DNA is TGTGCCATCTGTTTAGTGAGCGGGTTAAGCTCTGGGGCCAACGTCCTGACTTTC. Amino acids: CAICLVSGLSSGANVLTF.